These T cell receptor beta chains were read from a single sample in a study of T-cell reconstitution after alpha-beta-depleted transplantation in children. TCRdb recomputed calls from the PCR reads with MiXCR, one row per CDR3 protein. The sample lists around 700,000 distinct CDR3 sequences, roughly 14% occurring once. The sequencing here drew on PBMCs, taken before TCRalphabeta/CD19-depleted stem cell transplant. The receptor source for this set is a girl aged 2-10 years with congenital amegakaryocytic thrombocytopenia, due to receive a stem cell transplant. The CDR3 runs from the conserved cysteine through the conserved F or W.

CSGTDTYEQYF,TRBV29-1,TRBJ2-7
CAWRVAGKYEQYF,TRBV30,TRBJ2-7
CASSLPDNYYGYTF,TRBV28,TRBJ1-2
CASSHSGGRAGTYNEQFF,TRBV14,TRBJ2-1
CSALISQTSLIYNEQFF,TRBV20-1,TRBJ2-1
CASRVAGVIETQYF,TRBV5-1,TRBJ2-5
CASSLDPSAHNEQFF,TRBV5-1,TRBJ2-1
CASSLKWDPYEQYF,TRBV12-3/TRBV12-4,TRBJ2-7
CSAERRDDTQYF,TRBV20-1,TRBJ2-3
CSAAPPTGSYEQYF,TRBV20-1,TRBJ2-7
CASSLTGKSEKLFF,TRBV7-9,TRBJ1-4
CASSSKGRGETQYF,TRBV5-1,TRBJ2-5
CASSLTGTASQAFF,TRBV7-9,TRBJ1-1
CASSPRMAGGRPLSYNEQFF,TRBV7-3,TRBJ2-1
CASRDTPSNTGELFF,TRBV2,TRBJ2-2
CASSRFEGLYNEQFF,TRBV12-3/TRBV12-4,TRBJ2-1
CSATDRANTGELFF,TRBV20-1,TRBJ2-2
CASSSRSEYNEQFF,TRBV6-5,TRBJ2-1